The 16 T cell receptor beta chains in this list originate from one sample, sequenced in a study of shared clonotypes between healthy human individuals. Positively selected for CCR7, the CD45RO-negative cells used as naive CD8 cells excluded terminally differentiated effector memory CD45RA+ cells. Assay used: immunoSEQ multiplex PCR; TCRdb lists only in-frame clones, some missing. The sample records fewer than 1 million clones, 90% to 97% being singletons. The sample comprised naive CD8+ T cells sorted from blood. These TCRs come from a man younger than 40 in good health.

This chain links TRBV5-5 with TRBJ2-7; 7 positions agree with TRBD1. The junction had 4 bases not matched to a gene; V was cut back by 1 base and J by 0 bases. The CDR3 extends over 15 amino acids. Germline CDR1 and CDR2: SGHKS and YYEKEE (reference sequence). The CDR3 region has the DNA TGTGCCAGCAGCTTGATGACAGGGACCTCCTACGAGCAGTACTTC. Its protein product is CASSLMTGTSYEQYF.

The J gene is TRBJ1-2, the V gene TRBV7-9; TRBD1 agrees at 8 bases. The CDR3 has 16 residues. Unmatched junction bases numbered 11, after V lost 5 bases and J lost 3 bases. Germline V gene sequence: CDR1 SEHNR, CDR2 FQNEAQ (reference sequence). CDR3 sequence reads: CASSANNRGSDYGYTF. The DNA for the CDR3 is TGTGCCAGCAGCGCAAATAACAGGGGGTCTGACTATGGCTACACCTTC.

This chain uses TRBV18 with TRBJ2-6; D uncertain. The CDR3 runs 15 residues. Germline CDR1 KGHSH, CDR2 LQKENI. V was shortened by 2 bases and J by 1 base, with 6 bases between the two germline ends. The CDR3 coding sequence is TGTGCCAGCTCACCAGTGGCATCTGGGGCCAACGTCCTGACTTTC. Its translation is CASSPVASGANVLTF.

This clone was observed a single time. The chain employs TRBV6-1 and TRBJ2-7, with D possibly matching TRBD2 (7 bases). The V end lost 2 bases, the J end lost 3 bases, and 20 bases lay between the germline ends. CDR3 length: 17 amino acids. The germline V gene has CDR1 MNHNS and CDR2 SASEGT. The CDR3 bases are TGTGCCAGCAGTGAATCGAATAGGTTCGGGGGGCTCTACGAGCAGTACTTC. Its protein product is CASSESNRFGGLYEQYF.

V and J are TRBV27 and TRBJ2-7, with D possibly being TRBD1 (6 bases). The germline V and J ends were trimmed by 6 bases and 0 bases, with 18 bases remaining between them. CDR3 size: 16 residues. Germline-derived CDR1 and CDR2 are MNHEY and SMNVEV (reference sequence). CDR3 coding DNA: TGTGCCAGCAGCTACTATTCCAGGGGACCCTCCTACGAGCAGTACTTC. Translating gives CASSYYSRGPSYEQYF.

V and J are TRBV11-2 and TRBJ2-2; 12 bases fit TRBD2. The CDR3 totals 19 residues. V lost 0 bases, J lost 4 bases, and 9 bases stayed unmatched. The germline V gene has CDR1 SGHAT and CDR2 FQNNGV. The CDR3 is CASSLDRLAGDLITGELFF. In DNA form, the CDR3 reads TGTGCCAGCAGCTTAGATCGACTAGCGGGAGACCTAATCACCGGGGAGCTGTTTTTT.

The chain uses TRBV15 and TRBJ2-2, with unresolved D. CDR3 length: 13 residues. Trimming left V 1 base short and J 5 bases short, with 5 bases between. Germline CDR1 reads LNHNV; CDR2 reads YYDKDF (reference sequence). The chain's CDR3 is CATSRVRTGELFF. CDR3 nucleotides: TGTGCCACCAGCAGAGTAAGGACCGGGGAGCTGTTTTTT.

The rearrangement uses TRBV15 and TRBJ1-5, with D possibly matching TRBD1 (6 bases). The germline V gene encodes CDR1 LNHNV and CDR2 YYDKDF (reference sequence). Trimming cost V 5 bases and J 3 bases, with 14 bases left between them. The CDR3 has 15 residues. The CDR3 sequence: CATSERGAANQPQHF. CDR3 nucleotides: TGTGCCACCAGCGAGAGGGGGGCAGCCAATCAGCCCCAGCATTTT.

This chain connects TRBV5-1 to TRBJ2-3; 8 nucleotides match TRBD1. Germline trimming cut 3 bases from V and 4 bases from J; bases unmatched to any gene: 4. The CDR3 has 14 residues. Germline lookup yields CDR1 SGHRS and CDR2 YFSETQ. The CDR3 DNA sequence: TGCGCCAGCAGCTCGACAGGGGTGCCAGATACGCAGTATTTT. Protein: CASSSTGVPDTQYF.

J is TRBJ2-2 and V is TRBV7-3; D remains unclear. Per the germline V gene, CDR1 is SGHTA and CDR2 is FQGTGA. Trimming pared 2 bases from V and 5 bases from J, leaving 6 bases between. CDR3 length equals 13 residues. The CDR3 here is CASSLLATGELFF. The CDR3 bases are TGTGCCAGCAGCTTACTTGCGACCGGGGAGCTGTTTTTT.

The rearrangement links TRBV11-2 to TRBJ2-2, with no clear D. The germline V gene has CDR1 SGHAT and CDR2 FQNNGV. This CDR3 contains 16 residues. V was shortened by 1 base and J by 6 bases, with 15 bases between the two germline ends. DNA of the CDR3: TGTGCCAGCAGCTTAGGTCAGGTGAAAATGGCCGGGGAGCTGTTTTTT. This sequence encodes CASSLGQVKMAGELFF.

This chain links TRBV23-1 with TRBJ1-5; a possible D gene is TRBD1 (6 bases). TRBV23-1 is an open reading frame, and its role is uncertain. The ends were cut back, 2 bases at V and 4 bases at J, with 15 bases in the middle. This CDR3 contains 16 residues. CDR3 nucleotides: TGCGCCAGCAGTCAAGGGCCTGAGGGGGGTAATCAGCCCCAGCATTTT. It encodes CASSQGPEGGNQPQHF.

The V and J genes are TRBV4-1 and TRBJ1-1; 10 bases are a match to TRBD1. V trimming: 4 bases; J trimming: 1 base; junction bases outside the gene matches: 3. Germline CDR1 MGHRA, CDR2 YSYEKL. The CDR3 totals 15 residues. CDR3 coding DNA: TGCGCCAGCAGCCCTCGGACAGGGGGGAACACTGAAGCTTTCTTT. Translated, it gives CASSPRTGGNTEAFF.

The chain employs TRBV11-2 and TRBJ2-7, with D perhaps given as TRBD1 or TRBD2 (5 bases each). Between the trimmed V and J ends, which lost 2 bases and 2 bases, there was a span of 13 bases. CDR1 is SGHAT, CDR2 FQNNGV, per germline. The CDR3 length is 15 residues. CDR3 sequence: CASSLITGRAYEQYF. Here the CDR3 DNA reads TGTGCCAGCAGCTTAATCACGGGACGGGCCTACGAGCAGTACTTC.

The chain uses TRBV27 and TRBJ1-3; D is ambiguous. The CDR3 runs 13 residues. Trimming removed 6 bases at V and 0 bases at J, with 6 bases between. The germline gives CDR1 MNHEY, CDR2 SMNVEV (reference sequence). CDR3 sequence reads: CASREPSGNTIYF. The CDR3 DNA reads TGTGCCAGCAGGGAGCCCTCTGGAAACACCATATATTTT.

This clone has only one observation. V gene TRBV28 combines with J gene TRBJ1-2; possible D gene TRBD1, 6 bases. This CDR3 region has 15 residues. V lost 5 bases to trimming and J lost 6 bases, with 19 bases between them. Germline V CDR1 and CDR2: MDHEN, SYDVKM. CDR3 sequence (DNA): TGTGCCAGCAGTCCACTGGACAGCCCGCCGGATGGCTACACCTTC. It encodes CASSPLDSPPDGYTF.